This T cell receptor (beta chain) derives from a study of shared clonotypes between healthy human individuals. The authors loaded roughly 180 ng DNA, 30,000 to 35,000 T cell genomes, into sorted-subset replicate PCRs. Profiled with immunoSEQ multiplex PCR; TCRdb holds only in-frame clones, not every one. In the table there are 1.4 million to 1.5 million clones, about 96% of which are singletons. Study results and limitations: The low donor count limited represented genetic and exposure-history diversity.

As for this clone: Its matching antigen is unknown.

Participating donors were healthy, HIV-negative adults free of recent acute infections or vaccinations. V lost 4 bases and J lost 2; bases outside the gene matches: 8. The CDR3 sequence is 15 residues long. Germline V gene lookup returns CDR1 LNHDA and CDR2 SQIVND (reference sequence). The J gene is TRBJ2-7, the V gene TRBV19; TRBD1 matches at 7 bases. The sequenced sample consisted of naive CD4+ T cells sorted from blood. Described subset: CD45RA+ positively selected. This sequence was found in a man between 25 and 39 years old in good health. The CDR3: CASSRPGQTTYEQYF. CDR3 sequence (DNA): TGTGCCAGTAGTAGGCCGGGACAGACAACCTACGAGCAGTACTTC. Looking up the rest from reference TRBV19 and TRBJ2-7 gives the full variable domain: DGGITQSPKYLFRKEGQNVTLSCEQNLNHDAMYWYRQDPGQGLRLIYYSQIVNDFQKGDIAEGYSVSREKKESFPLTVTSAQKNPTAFYLCASSRPGQTTYEQYFGPGTRLTVT.